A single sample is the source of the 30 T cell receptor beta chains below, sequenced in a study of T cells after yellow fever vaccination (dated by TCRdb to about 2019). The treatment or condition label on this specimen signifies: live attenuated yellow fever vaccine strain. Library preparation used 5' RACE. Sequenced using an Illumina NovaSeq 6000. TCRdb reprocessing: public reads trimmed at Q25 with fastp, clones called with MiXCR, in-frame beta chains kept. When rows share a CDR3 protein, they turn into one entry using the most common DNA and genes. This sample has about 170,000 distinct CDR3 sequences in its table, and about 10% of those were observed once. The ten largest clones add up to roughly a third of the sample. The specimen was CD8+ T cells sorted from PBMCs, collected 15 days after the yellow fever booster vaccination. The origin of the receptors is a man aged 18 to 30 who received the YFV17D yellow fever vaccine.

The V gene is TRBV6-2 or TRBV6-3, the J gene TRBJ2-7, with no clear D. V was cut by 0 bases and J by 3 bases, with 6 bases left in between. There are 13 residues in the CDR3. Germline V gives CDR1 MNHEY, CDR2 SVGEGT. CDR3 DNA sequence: TGTGCCAGCAGTTACTCGGGCCACTACGAGCAGTACTTC. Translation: CASSYSGHYEQYF.

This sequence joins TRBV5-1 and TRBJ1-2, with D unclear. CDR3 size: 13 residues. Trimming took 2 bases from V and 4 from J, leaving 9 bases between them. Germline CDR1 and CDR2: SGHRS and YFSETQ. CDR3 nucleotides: TGCGCCAGCAGCTTATCGACCGCCTATGGCTACACCTTC. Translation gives CASSLSTAYGYTF.

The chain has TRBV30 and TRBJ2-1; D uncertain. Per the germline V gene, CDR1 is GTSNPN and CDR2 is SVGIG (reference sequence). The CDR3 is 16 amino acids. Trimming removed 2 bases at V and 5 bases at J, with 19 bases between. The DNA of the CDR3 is TGTGCCTGGAGTACAGCCGTCTCGGGTTGGGACAATGAGCAGTTCTTC. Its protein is CAWSTAVSGWDNEQFF. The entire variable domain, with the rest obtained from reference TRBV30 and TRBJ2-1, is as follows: SQTIHQWPATLVQPVGSPLSLECTVEGTSNPNLYWYRQAAGRGLQLLFYSVGIGQISSEVPQNLSASRPQDRQFILSSKKLLLSDSGFYLCAWSTAVSGWDNEQFFGPGTRLTVL.

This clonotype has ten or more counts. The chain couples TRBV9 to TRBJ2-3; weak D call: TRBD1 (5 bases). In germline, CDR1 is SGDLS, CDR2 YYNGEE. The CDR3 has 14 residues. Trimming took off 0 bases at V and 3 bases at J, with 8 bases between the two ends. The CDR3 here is CASSVERGTDTQYF. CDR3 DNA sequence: TGTGCCAGCAGCGTAGAAAGGGGTACAGATACGCAGTATTTT.

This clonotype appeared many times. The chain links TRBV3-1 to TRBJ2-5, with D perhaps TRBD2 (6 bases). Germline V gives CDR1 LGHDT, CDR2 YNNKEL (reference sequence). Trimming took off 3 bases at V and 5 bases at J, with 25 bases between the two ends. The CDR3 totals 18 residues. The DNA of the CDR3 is TGTGCCAGCAGCCACGGAGCGCCTAGCGAGACTCTCGCGGAGACCCAGTACTTC. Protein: CASSHGAPSETLAETQYF.

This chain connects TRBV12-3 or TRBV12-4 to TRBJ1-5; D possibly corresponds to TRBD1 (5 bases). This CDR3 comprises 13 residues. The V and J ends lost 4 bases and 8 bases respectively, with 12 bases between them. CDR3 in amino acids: CASSSGRAEPQHF. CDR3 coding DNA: TGTGCCAGCAGTTCGGGACGGGCTGAGCCCCAGCATTTT.

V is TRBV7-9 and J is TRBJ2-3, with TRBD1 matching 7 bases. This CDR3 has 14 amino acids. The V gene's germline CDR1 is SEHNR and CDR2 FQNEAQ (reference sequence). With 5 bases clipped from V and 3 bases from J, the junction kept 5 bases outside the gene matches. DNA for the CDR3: TGTGCCAGCAGCCCGACAGGGCAGACAGATACGCAGTATTTT. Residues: CASSPTGQTDTQYF. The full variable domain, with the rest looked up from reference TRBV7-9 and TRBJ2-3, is DTGVSQNPRHKITKRGQNVTFRCDPISEHNRLYWYRQTLGQGPEFLTYFQNEAQLEKSRLLSDRFSAERPKGSFSTLEIQRTEQGDSAMYLCASSPTGQTDTQYFGPGTRLTVL.

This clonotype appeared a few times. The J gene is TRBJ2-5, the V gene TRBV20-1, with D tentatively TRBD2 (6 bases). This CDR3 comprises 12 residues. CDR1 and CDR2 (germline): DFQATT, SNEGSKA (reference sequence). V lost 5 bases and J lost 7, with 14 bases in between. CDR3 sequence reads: CSAERAFRTQYF. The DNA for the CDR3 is TGCAGTGCTGAGCGGGCGTTTCGGACCCAGTACTTC.

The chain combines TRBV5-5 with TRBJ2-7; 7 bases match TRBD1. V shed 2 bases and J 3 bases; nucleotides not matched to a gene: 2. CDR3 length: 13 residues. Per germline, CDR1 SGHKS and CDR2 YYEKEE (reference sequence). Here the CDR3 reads CASSFDRDYEQYV. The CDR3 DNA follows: TGTGCCAGCAGCTTCGACAGGGACTACGAGCAGTACGTC.

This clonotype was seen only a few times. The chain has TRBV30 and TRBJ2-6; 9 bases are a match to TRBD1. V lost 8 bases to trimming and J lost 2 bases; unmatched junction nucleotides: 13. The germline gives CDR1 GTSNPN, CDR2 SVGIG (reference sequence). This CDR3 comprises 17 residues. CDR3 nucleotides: TGTGCCGTCGACCGGGACAGGGTTTCTGCTGGGGCCAACGTCCTGACTTTC. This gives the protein CAVDRDRVSAGANVLTF.

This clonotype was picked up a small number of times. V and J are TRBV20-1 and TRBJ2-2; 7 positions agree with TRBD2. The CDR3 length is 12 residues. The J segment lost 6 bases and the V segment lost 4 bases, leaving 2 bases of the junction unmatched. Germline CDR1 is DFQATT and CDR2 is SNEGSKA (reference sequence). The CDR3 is CSAMGGAGELFF. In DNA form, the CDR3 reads TGCAGTGCTATGGGGGGGGCCGGGGAGCTGTTTTTT.

CDR3 loop: CASSVRLAGGPNTGELFF. The CDR3 bases are TGTGCCAGCAGCGTCCGACTAGCGGGGGGGCCAAACACCGGGGAGCTGTTTTTT. This chain links TRBV9 with TRBJ2-2; 14 bases match TRBD2. Trimming took 2 bases from V and 2 from J; bases not matched to a gene: 5. The length of the CDR3 is 18 residues. The germline CDR1 and CDR2 sequences are SGDLS and YYNGEE.

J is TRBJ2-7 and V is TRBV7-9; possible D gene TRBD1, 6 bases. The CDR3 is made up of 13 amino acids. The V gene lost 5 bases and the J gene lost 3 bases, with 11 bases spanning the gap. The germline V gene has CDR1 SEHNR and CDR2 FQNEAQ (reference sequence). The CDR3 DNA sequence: TGTGCCAGCAGCCAGGGGAGTAGCTACGAGCAGTACGTC. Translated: CASSQGSSYEQYV.

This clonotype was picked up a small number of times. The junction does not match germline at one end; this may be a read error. The CDR3 DNA follows: TGTGCTAGCAGCCGACAACACAGGGGGGGTTACAATGAGCAGTTCTTC. It is translated as CASSRQHRGGYNEQFF. The chain is built from TRBV7-7 and TRBJ2-1, with D tentatively TRBD1 (8 bases). The CDR3 has 16 amino acids. Germline CDR1 and CDR2: SSHAT and FNYEAQ (reference sequence).

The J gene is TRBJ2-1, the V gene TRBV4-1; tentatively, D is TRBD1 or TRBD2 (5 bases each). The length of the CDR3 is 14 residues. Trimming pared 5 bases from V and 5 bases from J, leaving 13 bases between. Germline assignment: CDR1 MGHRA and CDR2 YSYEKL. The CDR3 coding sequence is TGCGCCAGCAGCAATTACCAGGGACACAATGAGCAGTTCTTC. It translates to CASSNYQGHNEQFF.

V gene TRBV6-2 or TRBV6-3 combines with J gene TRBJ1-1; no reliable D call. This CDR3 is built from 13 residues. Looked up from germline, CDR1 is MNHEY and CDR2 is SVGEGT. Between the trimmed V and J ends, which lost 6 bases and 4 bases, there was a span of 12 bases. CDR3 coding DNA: TGTGCCAGCAGACCCCCTATGATCACTGAAGCTTTCTTT. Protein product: CASRPPMITEAFF.

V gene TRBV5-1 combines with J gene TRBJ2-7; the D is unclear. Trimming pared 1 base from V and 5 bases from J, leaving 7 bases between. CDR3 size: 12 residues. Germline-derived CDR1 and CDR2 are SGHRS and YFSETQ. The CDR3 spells CASSLYGDEQYF. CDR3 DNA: TGCGCCAGCAGCTTGTACGGAGACGAGCAGTACTTC.

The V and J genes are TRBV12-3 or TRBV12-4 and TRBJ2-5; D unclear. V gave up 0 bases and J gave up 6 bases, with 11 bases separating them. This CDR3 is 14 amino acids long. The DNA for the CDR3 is TGTGCCAGCAGTTTAGCGCCTTCCACCCAGACCCAGTACTTC. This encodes CASSLAPSTQTQYF.

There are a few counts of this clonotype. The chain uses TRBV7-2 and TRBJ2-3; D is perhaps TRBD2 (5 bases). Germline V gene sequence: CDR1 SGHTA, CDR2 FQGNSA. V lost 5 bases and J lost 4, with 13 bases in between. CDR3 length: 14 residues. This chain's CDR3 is CASSPGWRADTQYF. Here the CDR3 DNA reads TGTGCCAGCAGCCCGGGGTGGCGGGCAGATACGCAGTATTTT. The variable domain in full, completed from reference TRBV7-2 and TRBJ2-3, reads GAGVSQSPSNKVTEKGKDVELRCDPISGHTALYWYRQSLGQGLEFLIYFQGNSAPDKSGLPSDRFSAERTGGSVSTLTIQRTQQEDSAVYLCASSPGWRADTQYFGPGTRLTVL.

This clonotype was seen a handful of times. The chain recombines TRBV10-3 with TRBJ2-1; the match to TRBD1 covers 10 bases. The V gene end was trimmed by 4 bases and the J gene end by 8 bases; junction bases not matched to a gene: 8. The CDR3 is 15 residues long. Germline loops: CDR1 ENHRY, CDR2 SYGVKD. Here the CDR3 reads CAISVRDRGYDEQFF. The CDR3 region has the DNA TGTGCCATCAGTGTCAGGGACAGGGGATACGATGAGCAGTTCTTC.

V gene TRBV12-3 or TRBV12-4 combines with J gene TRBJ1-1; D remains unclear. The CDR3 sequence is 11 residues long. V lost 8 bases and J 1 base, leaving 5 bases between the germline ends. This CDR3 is CASVQNTEAFF. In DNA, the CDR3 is TGTGCCAGCGTACAGAACACTGAAGCTTTCTTT.

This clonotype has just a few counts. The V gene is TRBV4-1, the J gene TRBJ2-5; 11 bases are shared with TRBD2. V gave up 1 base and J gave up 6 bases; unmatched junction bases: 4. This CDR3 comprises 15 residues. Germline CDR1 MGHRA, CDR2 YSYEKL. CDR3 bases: TGCGCCAGCAGCCAAGCGACTAGCGGGGCAAAGACCCAGTACTTC. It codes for CASSQATSGAKTQYF.

The CDR3 is CASSKTPYLSTDTQYF. The CDR3 DNA reads TGTGCCAGTAGTAAGACACCTTATCTGAGCACAGATACGCAGTATTTT. The chain has TRBV19 and TRBJ2-3; D ambiguous. The germline gives CDR1 LNHDA, CDR2 SQIVND (reference sequence). Trimming took off 4 bases at V and 0 bases at J, with 14 bases between the two ends. CDR3 length: 16 amino acids. Using reference TRBV19 and TRBJ2-3 for the parts outside the CDR3, the full variable domain is DGGITQSPKYLFRKEGQNVTLSCEQNLNHDAMYWYRQDPGQGLRLIYYSQIVNDFQKGDIAEGYSVSREKKESFPLTVTSAQKNPTAFYLCASSKTPYLSTDTQYFGPGTRLTVL.

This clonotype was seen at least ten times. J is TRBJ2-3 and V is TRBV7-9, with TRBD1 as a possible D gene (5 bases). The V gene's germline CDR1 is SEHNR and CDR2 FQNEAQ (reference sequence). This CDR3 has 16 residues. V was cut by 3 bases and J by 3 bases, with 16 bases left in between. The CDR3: CASSFPPASGTDTQYF. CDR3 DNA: TGTGCCAGCAGCTTTCCACCCGCGTCAGGGACAGATACGCAGTATTTT.

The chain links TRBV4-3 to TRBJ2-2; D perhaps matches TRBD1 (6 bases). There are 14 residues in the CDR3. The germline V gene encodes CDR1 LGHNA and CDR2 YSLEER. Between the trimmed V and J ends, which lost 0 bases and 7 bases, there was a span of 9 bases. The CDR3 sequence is CASSQDTGFGELFF. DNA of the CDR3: TGCGCCAGCAGCCAAGATACAGGGTTCGGGGAGCTGTTTTTT.

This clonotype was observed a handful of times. The CDR3 DNA is TGTGCCAGCAACGGAGAGGACAGGGTCAATGGCTACACCTTC. Its translation: CASNGEDRVNGYTF. The rearrangement links TRBV9 to TRBJ1-2; 8 bases agree with TRBD1. Per germline, CDR1 SGDLS and CDR2 YYNGEE. V lost 6 bases, J lost 6 bases, and 10 bases stayed unmatched. This CDR3 is 14 amino acids long.

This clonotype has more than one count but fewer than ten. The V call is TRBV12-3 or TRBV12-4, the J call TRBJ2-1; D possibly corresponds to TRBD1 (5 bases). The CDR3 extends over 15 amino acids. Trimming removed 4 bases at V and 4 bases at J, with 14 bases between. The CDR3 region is CASSSNLKGYNEQFF. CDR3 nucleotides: TGTGCCAGCAGTTCAAACTTAAAGGGGTACAATGAGCAGTTCTTC.

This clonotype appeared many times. The CDR3 region has the DNA TGCGCCAGCAGCTCAACAGGGCCCGGGGAGCTGTTTTTT. As protein: CASSSTGPGELFF. This chain links TRBV5-1 with TRBJ2-2; D is possibly TRBD1 (6 bases). CDR3 size: 13 residues. The V end was cut by 3 bases, the J end by 6 bases, with 9 bases between. The germline CDR1 and CDR2 sequences are SGHRS and YFSETQ.

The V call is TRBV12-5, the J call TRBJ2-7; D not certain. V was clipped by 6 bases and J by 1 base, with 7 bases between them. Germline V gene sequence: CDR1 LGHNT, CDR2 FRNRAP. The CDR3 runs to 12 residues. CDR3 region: CASGLESYEQYF. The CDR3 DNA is TGTGCTAGTGGCCTTGAGTCCTACGAGCAGTACTTC.

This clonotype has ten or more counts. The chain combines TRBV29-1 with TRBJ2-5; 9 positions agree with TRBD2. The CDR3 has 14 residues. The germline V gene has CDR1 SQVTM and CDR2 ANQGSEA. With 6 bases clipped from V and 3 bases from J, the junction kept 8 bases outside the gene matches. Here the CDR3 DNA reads TGCAGCGTCGCCCGGACTAGCGAGAAAGAGACCCAGTACTTC. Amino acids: CSVARTSEKETQYF.